This TCR beta chain stems from a study of shared clonotypes between healthy human individuals. Of note for this clone: Its cognate antigen is unknown. Distinct nucleotide sequences in the sample also encode this CDR3.

The naive CD8 population came from CD45RO-negative cells selected for CCR7, without terminally differentiated effector memory CD45RA+ cells. Whole-study findings and limits: Memory subsets generally showed lower estimated richness than naive subsets. Around 5% of naive CD4 clonotypes were common to a few donors. Although depth was large, rarefaction showed that sequencing of the sorted subsets was incomplete.

The ends lost 0 bases at V and 6 bases at J; junction bases unmatched: 3. Germline lookup yields CDR1 SGDLS and CDR2 YYNGEE. CDR3 length equals 14 residues. Authors' data handling: In the immunoSEQ data, sequences were junction-only and lacked quality scores, so filtering differed. Profiled with immunoSEQ multiplex PCR; TCRdb holds only in-frame clones, not every one. That table gives V, J and clone size, and the DNA gave D and trimming. The profile covers approximately 1.9 million clones, with 85% to 95% appearing a single time and 1.5% to 2% taken by the ten largest. V gene TRBV9 combines with J gene TRBJ1-2; 9 bases agree with TRBD1. Sample: naive CD8+ T cells from PBMCs. The receptor comes from a man aged 18 to 35 in good health. Some clones in this sample may be carry-over from other donors' samples. This chain's CDR3 is CASSVGGTGNGYTF. CDR3 DNA: TGTGCCAGCAGCGTAGGCGGGACAGGGAATGGCTACACCTTC.